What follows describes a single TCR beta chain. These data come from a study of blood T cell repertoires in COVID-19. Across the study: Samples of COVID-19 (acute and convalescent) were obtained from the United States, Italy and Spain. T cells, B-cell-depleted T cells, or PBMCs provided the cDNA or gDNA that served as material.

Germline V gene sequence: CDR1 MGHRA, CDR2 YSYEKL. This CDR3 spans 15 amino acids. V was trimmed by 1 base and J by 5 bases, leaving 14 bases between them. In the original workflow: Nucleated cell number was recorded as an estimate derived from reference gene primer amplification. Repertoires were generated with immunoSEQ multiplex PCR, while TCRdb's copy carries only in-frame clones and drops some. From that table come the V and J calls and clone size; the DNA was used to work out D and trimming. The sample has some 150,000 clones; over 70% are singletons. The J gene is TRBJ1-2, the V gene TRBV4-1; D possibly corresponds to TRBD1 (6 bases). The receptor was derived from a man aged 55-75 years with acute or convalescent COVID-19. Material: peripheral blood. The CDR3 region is CASSQGQQGVYGYTF. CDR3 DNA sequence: TGCGCCAGCAGCCAAGGGCAACAGGGAGTGTATGGCTACACCTTC.